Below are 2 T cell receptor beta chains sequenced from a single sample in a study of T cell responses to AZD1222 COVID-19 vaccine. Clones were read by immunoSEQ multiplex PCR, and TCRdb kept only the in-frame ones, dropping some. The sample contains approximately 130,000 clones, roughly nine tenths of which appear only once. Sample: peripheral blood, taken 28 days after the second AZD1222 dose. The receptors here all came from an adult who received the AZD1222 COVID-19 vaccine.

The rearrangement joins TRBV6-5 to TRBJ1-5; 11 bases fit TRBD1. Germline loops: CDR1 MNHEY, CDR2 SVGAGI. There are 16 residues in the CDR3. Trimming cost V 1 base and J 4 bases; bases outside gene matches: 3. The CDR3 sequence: CASSYYGTGGNQPQHF. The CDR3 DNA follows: TGTGCCAGCAGTTACTACGGGACAGGGGGGAATCAGCCCCAGCATTTT.

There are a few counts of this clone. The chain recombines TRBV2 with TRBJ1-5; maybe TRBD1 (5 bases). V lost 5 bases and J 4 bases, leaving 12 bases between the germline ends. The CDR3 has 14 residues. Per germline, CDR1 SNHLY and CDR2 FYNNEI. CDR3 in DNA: TGTGCCAGCAGTTCTATTGACAGAAATCAGCCCCAGCATTTT. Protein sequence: CASSSIDRNQPQHF.